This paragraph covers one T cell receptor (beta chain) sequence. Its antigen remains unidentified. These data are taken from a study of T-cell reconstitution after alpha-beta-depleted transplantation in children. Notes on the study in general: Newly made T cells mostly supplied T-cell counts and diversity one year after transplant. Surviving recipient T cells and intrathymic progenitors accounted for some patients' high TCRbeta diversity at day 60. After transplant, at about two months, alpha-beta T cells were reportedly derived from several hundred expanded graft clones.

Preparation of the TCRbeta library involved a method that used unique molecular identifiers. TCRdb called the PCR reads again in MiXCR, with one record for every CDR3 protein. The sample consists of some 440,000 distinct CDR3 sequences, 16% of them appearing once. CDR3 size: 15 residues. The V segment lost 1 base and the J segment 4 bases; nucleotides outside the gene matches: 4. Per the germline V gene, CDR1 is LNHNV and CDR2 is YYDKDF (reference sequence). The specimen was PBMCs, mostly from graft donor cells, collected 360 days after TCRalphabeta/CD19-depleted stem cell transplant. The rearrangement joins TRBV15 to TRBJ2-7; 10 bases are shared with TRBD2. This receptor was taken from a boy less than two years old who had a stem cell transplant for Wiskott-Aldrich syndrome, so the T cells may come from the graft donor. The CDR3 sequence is CATSRGRTSGYEQYF. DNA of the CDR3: TGTGCCACCAGCAGAGGTCGGACTAGCGGTTACGAGCAGTACTTC.